The next 29 T cell receptor beta chains were all read from a single sample in a study of cytomegalovirus exposure and HLA in healthy donors. Assay used: immunoSEQ multiplex PCR; TCRdb lists only in-frame clones, some missing. Of around 120,000 clones detected, about 82% appear once; the ten largest clones hold nearly 5%. The sample was PBMCs. These receptors were obtained from a man in his late teens or twenties in good health and CMV-seronegative.

The rearrangement uses TRBV5-4 and TRBJ2-1, with 10 bases matching TRBD2. Germline V gene lookup returns CDR1 SGHNT and CDR2 YYREEE (reference sequence). With 0 bases clipped from V and 9 bases from J, the junction kept 9 bases outside the gene matches. This CDR3 comprises 16 residues. The CDR3 DNA reads as TGTGCCAGCAGCTTGGGAGCGGGAGGGCCTTATGGTGAGCAGTTCTTC. Protein: CASSLGAGGPYGEQFF.

This clone occurred a few times. V and J are TRBV7-9 and TRBJ1-1, with TRBD1 matching 8 bases. Germline CDR1 is SEHNR and CDR2 is FQNEAQ (reference sequence). The CDR3 contains 17 residues. With V trimmed by 6 bases and J by 1 base, 13 bases remained unmatched. CDR3 DNA sequence: TGTGCCAGCAGTTCGGGGCAGGGGGCTGTTTGGAACACTGAAGCTTTCTTT. The encoded protein is CASSSGQGAVWNTEAFF.

The V call is TRBV6-5, the J call TRBJ2-2, with 8 bases identical to TRBD2. Germline CDR1 is MNHEY and CDR2 is SVGAGI. V lost 2 bases, J lost 2 bases, and 4 bases stayed unmatched. The CDR3 extends over 16 amino acids. This chain's CDR3 is CASSYLSGGNTGELFF. CDR3 DNA: TGTGCCAGCAGTTACCTCAGCGGGGGAAACACCGGGGAGCTGTTTTTT.

The table lists this clone with a count of one. The rearrangement joins TRBV7-8 to TRBJ1-1; no firm D call. CDR1 and CDR2 (germline): SGHVS, FQNEAQ. The V and J ends lost 6 bases and 7 bases respectively, with 12 bases between them. The length of the CDR3 is 12 residues. This CDR3 is CASSYAGDEAFF. CDR3 in DNA: TGTGCCAGCAGTTATGCCGGGGATGAAGCTTTCTTT.

This clone was seen more than once but under ten times. This chain joins TRBV27 and TRBJ1-5, with D possibly TRBD1 on 5 matching bases. The germline V and J ends were trimmed by 3 bases and 3 bases, with 9 bases remaining between them. This CDR3 has 14 residues. In germline, CDR1 is MNHEY, CDR2 SMNVEV (reference sequence). The CDR3 sequence is CASSLSRVNQPQHF. For the CDR3, the DNA is TGTGCCAGCAGTTTGAGCAGGGTCAATCAGCCCCAGCATTTT.

J is TRBJ1-2 and V is TRBV5-1; 10 bases match TRBD1. This CDR3 region has 13 residues. The germline CDR1 and CDR2 sequences are SGHRS and YFSETQ. V lost 3 bases, J lost 6 bases, and 2 bases stayed unmatched. The CDR3 sequence: CASSSGQGDGYTF. The CDR3 DNA is TGCGCCAGCAGCTCCGGACAGGGGGATGGCTACACCTTC. Variable domain in full (rest from reference TRBV5-1 and TRBJ1-2): KAGVTQTPRYLIKTRGQQVTLSCSPISGHRSVSWYQQTPGQGLQFLFEYFSETQRNKGNFPGRFSGRQFSNSRSEMNVSTLELGDSALYLCASSSGQGDGYTFGSGTRLTVV.

The chain combines TRBV5-6 with TRBJ2-3, with D maybe TRBD2 (6 bases). The CDR3 is 15 amino acids. Trimming took 2 bases from V and 0 from J, leaving 10 bases between them. Per the germline V gene, CDR1 is SGHDT and CDR2 is YYEEEE. CDR3: CASSFDGTSTDTQYF. In DNA, the CDR3 is TGTGCCAGCAGCTTTGATGGGACTAGCACAGATACGCAGTATTTT.

This chain links TRBV21-1 with TRBJ2-7; the table's D gene call, TRBD1, was not cross checked with the DNA. TRBV21-1 is assigned pseudogene status. This CDR3 is 15 amino acids long. CDR3 loop: CASSSDTNTTYEQYF. The CDR3 DNA reads TGTGCCAGCAGCTCCGACACCAATACAACCTACGAGCAGTACTTC.

The rearrangement joins TRBV6-1 to TRBJ2-2; TRBD1 might be the D (5 bases). Trimming pared 1 base from V and 6 bases from J, leaving 9 bases between. Per the germline V gene, CDR1 is MNHNS and CDR2 is SASEGT. The CDR3 loop spans 14 amino acids. The CDR3 sequence is CASSEVQGAGELFF. The CDR3 DNA is TGTGCCAGCAGTGAAGTGCAGGGCGCCGGGGAGCTGTTTTTT.

The chain employs TRBV6-6 and TRBJ2-2; 10 nucleotides line up with TRBD2. Germline V gene lookup returns CDR1 MNHNY and CDR2 SVGAGI (reference sequence). The CDR3 totals 15 residues. With V trimmed by 4 bases and J by 5 bases, 4 bases remained unmatched. Here the CDR3 DNA reads TGTGCCAGCAGTTCTAGCGGGGGCACGACCGGGGAGCTGTTTTTT. Translation gives CASSSSGGTTGELFF.

The chain recombines TRBV4-1 with TRBJ1-2; D may be TRBD1 (6 bases). V was cut by 4 bases and J by 6 bases, with 24 bases left in between. The CDR3 is made up of 17 amino acids. Germline CDR1 is MGHRA and CDR2 is YSYEKL. CDR3 amino acids: CASSRIRSLGGRDGYTF. CDR3 DNA sequence: TGCGCCAGCAGCCGTATTCGGAGTCTCGGGGGGCGGGATGGCTACACCTTC.

J is TRBJ1-6 and V is TRBV5-4; no reliable D call. V lost 0 bases, J lost 10 bases, and 8 bases lay in between. The CDR3 covers 13 residues. The germline V gene encodes CDR1 SGHNT and CDR2 YYREEE (reference sequence). The CDR3 DNA reads as TGTGCCAGCAGCTTGGATTTAGTCTCACCCCTCCACTTT. It codes for CASSLDLVSPLHF.

The chain recombines TRBV4-1 with TRBJ2-3, with 8 bases lining up with TRBD2. The germline V gene encodes CDR1 MGHRA and CDR2 YSYEKL. The trim removed 0 bases at V and 2 bases at J, leaving 7 bases unmatched. CDR3 size: 17 residues. The CDR3 region is CASSQDLTSGYTDTQYF. CDR3 sequence (DNA): TGCGCCAGCAGCCAAGATCTCACTAGCGGCTACACAGATACGCAGTATTTT.

The rearrangement uses TRBV6-6 and TRBJ2-1; 8 bases line up with TRBD2. CDR1 is MNHNY, CDR2 SVGAGI, per germline (reference sequence). This CDR3 is 15 amino acids long. Unmatched junction bases numbered 11, after V lost 6 bases and J lost 7 bases. CDR3 loop: CASRKPGLVTNEQFF. CDR3 bases: TGTGCCAGCAGAAAACCGGGACTAGTGACTAATGAGCAGTTCTTC.

This chain links TRBV6-1 with TRBJ2-1; possibly TRBD2 for D (6 bases). V lost 0 bases to trimming and J lost 0 bases, with 9 bases between them. Per germline, CDR1 MNHNS and CDR2 SASEGT. The CDR3 loop spans 16 amino acids. CDR3 region: CASSEAVTSSYNEQFF. The DNA for the CDR3 is TGTGCCAGCAGTGAAGCGGTGACTAGCTCCTACAATGAGCAGTTCTTC.

This chain links TRBV7-2 with TRBJ2-3, with D unclear. The V and J ends lost 3 bases and 1 base respectively, with 5 bases between them. This CDR3 contains 13 residues. Germline assignment: CDR1 SGHTA and CDR2 FQGNSA. This CDR3 is CASSFPRTDTQYF. The CDR3 DNA is TGTGCCAGCAGCTTTCCTCGCACAGATACGCAGTATTTT.

The chain carries TRBV7-2 and TRBJ2-1, with TRBD2 identical over 8 bases. Germline CDR1 reads SGHTA; CDR2 reads FQGNSA. With 0 bases clipped from V and 8 bases from J, the junction kept 9 bases outside the gene matches. The CDR3 is made up of 16 amino acids. CDR3 bases: TGTGCCAGCAGCTTAGCGTTCGGGACTAGGTCATATGAGCAGTTCTTC. This sequence encodes CASSLAFGTRSYEQFF. Full variable domain (missing parts from reference TRBV7-2 and TRBJ2-1): GAGVSQSPSNKVTEKGKDVELRCDPISGHTALYWYRQSLGQGLEFLIYFQGNSAPDKSGLPSDRFSAERTGGSVSTLTIQRTQQEDSAVYLCASSLAFGTRSYEQFFGPGTRLTVL.

The chain combines TRBV2 with TRBJ2-3; D unclear. Germline CDR1 reads SNHLY; CDR2 reads FYNNEI. Trimming left V 7 bases short and J 6 bases short, with 8 bases between. The CDR3 sequence is 11 residues long. The CDR3 coding sequence is TGTGCCAGCAATTTCAGGGATACGCAGTATTTT. It encodes CASNFRDTQYF.

The CDR3 sequence: CASSVGPRLAQETQYF. The CDR3 region has the DNA TGTGCCAGCAGCGTAGGCCCTCGACTAGCACAAGAGACCCAGTACTTC. The chain combines TRBV9 with TRBJ2-5; 7 bases align to TRBD2. CDR3 length: 16 residues. The V gene end was trimmed by 0 bases and the J gene end by 2 bases; junction bases not matched to a gene: 7. CDR1 SGDLS and CDR2 YYNGEE come from the germline V gene.

This sequence joins TRBV25-1 and TRBJ2-1; D unclear. The V end lost 1 base, the J end lost 7 bases, and 11 bases lay between the germline ends. This CDR3 has 14 residues. CDR1 and CDR2 (germline): MGHDK, SYGVNS. CDR3 DNA sequence: TGTGCCAGCAGTGAATGGGCAGCAGGAAATGAGCAGTTCTTC. Encoded protein: CASSEWAAGNEQFF.

This clone was seen more than once but under ten times. V and J are TRBV15 and TRBJ1-4; D perhaps matches TRBD1 (5 bases). The CDR3 is 15 amino acids. The germline gives CDR1 LNHNV, CDR2 YYDKDF (reference sequence). The ends were cut back, 2 bases at V and 2 bases at J, with 9 bases in the middle. The CDR3 reads CATSRTQDTNEKLFF. The DNA of the CDR3 is TGTGCCACCAGCAGAACACAGGATACTAATGAAAAACTGTTTTTT.

The V and J genes are TRBV19 and TRBJ2-1; 7 positions agree with TRBD1. This CDR3 is built from 14 residues. The ends lost 7 bases at V and 8 bases at J; junction bases unmatched: 11. Germline-derived CDR1 and CDR2 are LNHDA and SQIVND (reference sequence). The CDR3 loop is CASTPEGARYEQFF. The CDR3 region has the DNA TGTGCCAGTACCCCCGAGGGGGCTCGCTATGAGCAGTTCTTC.

The chain joins TRBV5-5 to TRBJ2-3; a possible D gene is TRBD2 (6 bases). This CDR3 has 16 residues. V dropped 0 bases and J dropped 0 bases, with 11 bases sitting between them. Germline values: CDR1 SGHKS, CDR2 YYEKEE (reference sequence). The CDR3 loop reads CASSLAGTLSTDTQYF. DNA for the CDR3: TGTGCCAGCAGCTTGGCCGGGACTCTAAGCACAGATACGCAGTATTTT. The full variable domain, completed using reference TRBV5-5 and TRBJ2-3, is DAGVTQSPTHLIKTRGQQVTLRCSPISGHKSVSWYQQVLGQGPQFIFQYYEKEERGRGNFPDRFSARQFPNYSSELNVNALLLGDSALYLCASSLAGTLSTDTQYFGPGTRLTVL.

This clone was seen once. The V and J genes are TRBV11-1 and TRBJ1-2; TRBD1 is a possible D gene (5 bases). CDR3 length: 14 amino acids. V was cut by 3 bases and J by 8 bases, with 16 bases left in between. Germline loops: CDR1 SGHAT, CDR2 FQDESV (reference sequence). As DNA, the CDR3 is TGTGCCAGCAGCTTTCCCGGGGGACTGGGCGGCTACACCTTC. Translated: CASSFPGGLGGYTF.

The chain joins TRBV2 to TRBJ1-1; no clear D gene. Trimming stripped 7 bases from V and 4 bases from J, with 13 bases between. There are 13 residues in the CDR3. The germline CDR1 and CDR2 sequences are SNHLY and FYNNEI. For the CDR3, the DNA is TGTGCCAGCACGTCCTACCGCGGCACTGAAGCTTTCTTT. Translating gives CASTSYRGTEAFF.

The chain carries TRBV7-9 and TRBJ2-7; 10 nucleotides line up with TRBD1. After removal of 5 bases from V and 0 bases from J, the junction contained 10 bases not matched to a gene. The CDR3 is 17 residues long. Germline CDR1 is SEHNR and CDR2 is FQNEAQ (reference sequence). The CDR3 nucleotides read TGTGCCAGCAGCCCCGGGGACAGGGGAAGGAGCTCCTACGAGCAGTACTTC. Translating gives CASSPGDRGRSSYEQYF.

The rearrangement uses TRBV27 and TRBJ2-3; 7 bases line up with TRBD2. Germline V CDR1 and CDR2: MNHEY, SMNVEV (reference sequence). There are 19 residues in the CDR3. V lost 0 bases and J lost 0; bases outside the gene matches: 12. CDR3 amino acids: CASSLSWGEGPPSTDTQYF. CDR3 in DNA: TGTGCCAGCAGTTTATCGTGGGGGGAGGGCCCCCCTAGCACAGATACGCAGTATTTT.

This chain connects TRBV23-1 to TRBJ1-5, with D unclear. TRBV23-1 belongs to the ORF category, with a function that is uncertain. V was trimmed by 7 bases and J by 0 bases, leaving 16 bases between them. There are 16 residues in the CDR3. CDR3 amino acids: CASTPGLHISNQPQHF. The CDR3 DNA follows: TGCGCCAGCACCCCGGGTCTACACATTAGCAATCAGCCCCAGCATTTT.

The chain uses TRBV11-1 and TRBJ2-3; TRBD1 is a possible D gene (6 bases). Trimming removed 8 bases at V and 0 bases at J, with 9 bases between. The CDR3 runs to 13 residues. The germline V gene encodes CDR1 SGHAT and CDR2 FQDESV (reference sequence). DNA for the CDR3: TGTGCCAGCCTCGGACAGAGCACAGATACGCAGTATTTT. It yields the protein CASLGQSTDTQYF.